The clone carrying this TCR beta chain was detected once. The data belong to a study of brain T cells in children with intractable seizures. Looked up from germline, CDR1 is MGHRA and CDR2 is YSYEKL. With 0 bases removed from V and 1 base from J, the gap between germline ends came to 10 bases. This CDR3 spans 16 amino acids. Noted time point: blood from clinic visit 5 months post-surgery; TSC patient then seizure free. Generated by immunoSEQ multiplex PCR, the TCRdb table keeps only in-frame clones and is missing some. The data show about 350,000 clones, over 90% seen once. The chain is built from TRBV4-1 and TRBJ1-3, with D hard to call. Sequenced material: peripheral blood, taken roughly 5 months after surgery. This receptor was identified in a boy less than two years old with tuberous sclerosis and intractable seizures. CDR3 in DNA: TGCGCCAGCAGCCAAGATTGGCCGGGGTCTGGAAACACCATATATTTT. Translating gives CASSQDWPGSGNTIYF.